Below, 2 T cell receptor beta chains from the same sample are listed, as sequenced in a study of shared clonotypes between healthy human individuals. Naive CD8 cells lacked CD45RO, underwent positive selection for CCR7 and left out terminally differentiated effector memory CD45RA+ cells. Assay: immunoSEQ multiplex PCR; the TCRdb copy retains only in-frame clones and omits some. The data hold about 590,000 clones, with 95% to 96% observed a single time. The specimen was naive CD8+ T cells sorted from blood. These receptors all come from a woman aged 25 to 45 in good health.

The chain carries TRBV7-6 and TRBJ2-7; D perhaps matches TRBD2 (6 bases). CDR1 and CDR2 from the germline V gene are SGHVS and FNYEAQ. V was trimmed by 2 bases and J by 3 bases, leaving 17 bases between them. The CDR3 runs 16 residues. This CDR3 reads CASSLYGGKLNYEQYF. Here the CDR3 DNA reads TGTGCCAGCAGCTTATACGGGGGAAAGCTTAACTACGAGCAGTACTTC.

The chain is built from TRBV21-1 and TRBJ2-7; TRBD1 is the table's D call and was not checked against the DNA. TRBV21-1 is a pseudogene. The CDR3 is 18 residues long. The chain's CDR3 is CASSKRSGGKTLSYEQYF. DNA for the CDR3: TGTGCCAGCAGCAAACGATCAGGGGGCAAAACCCTCTCCTACGAGCAGTACTTC.